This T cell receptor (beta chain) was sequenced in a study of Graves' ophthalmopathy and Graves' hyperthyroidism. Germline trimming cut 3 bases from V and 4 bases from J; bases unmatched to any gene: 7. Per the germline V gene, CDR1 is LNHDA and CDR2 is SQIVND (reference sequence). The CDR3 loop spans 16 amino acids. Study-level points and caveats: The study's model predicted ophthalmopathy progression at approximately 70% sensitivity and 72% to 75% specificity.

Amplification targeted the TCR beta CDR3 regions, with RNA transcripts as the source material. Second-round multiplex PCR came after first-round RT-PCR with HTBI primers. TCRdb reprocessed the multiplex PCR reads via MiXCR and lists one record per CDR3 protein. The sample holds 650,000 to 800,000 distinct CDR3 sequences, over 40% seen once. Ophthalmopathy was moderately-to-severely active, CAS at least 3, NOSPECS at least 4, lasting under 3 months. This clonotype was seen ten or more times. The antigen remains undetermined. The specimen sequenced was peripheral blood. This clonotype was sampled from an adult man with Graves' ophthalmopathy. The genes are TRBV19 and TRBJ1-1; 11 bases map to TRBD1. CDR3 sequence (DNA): TGTGCCAGTAGTATCGGACAGGGGGCGACGCGCACTGAAGCTTTCTTT. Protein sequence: CASSIGQGATRTEAFF.